This T cell receptor beta chain appears in the sequencing data of a study of identical twins. Findings and caveats of the study: The abundant beta clonotypes from cord blood had fewer insertions, and memory repertoires had none of this. Part of the zero-insertion signal could reflect confounding by invariant MAIT and iNKT cells.

The sample holds many counts of this clonotype. Antigen unknown. V lost 3 bases to trimming and J lost 6 bases, with 15 bases between them. This CDR3 has 14 amino acids. CDR1 LGHNA and CDR2 YSLEER come from the germline V gene. In TCRdb, the 5' RACE reads were re-called with MiXCR into one record per CDR3 protein. The sample has hundreds of thousands of distinct CDR3 sequences, less than 10% seen once. The sample also formed part of further work on yellow fever vaccine responses in identical twins.

The sample taken for sequencing was PBMCs. This clonotype was obtained from a woman between 18 and 29 years old in good health. The chain couples TRBV4-3 to TRBJ2-7; no reliable D call. The CDR3 is CASSQDVTRAEQYF. In DNA form, the CDR3 reads TGCGCCAGCAGCCAGGATGTAACTCGTGCCGAGCAGTACTTC.